The source of this TCR beta chain is a study of blood T cell repertoires in COVID-19 (dated by TCRdb to 2020 to 2022). Broadly, across the study: Samples covering the acute and convalescent phases of COVID-19 were provided by collaborators in the United States, Italy and Spain. The material from the prospective study consisted of cDNA or gDNA derived from T cells, B-cell-depleted T cells, or PBMCs. Deeply sampled blood TCRbeta repertoires from subjects exposed to, actively infected with, or recovered from COVID-19 were included in the dataset. The repertoires were released in a freely available public database intended as a resource for research on the immune response to SARS-CoV-2. The samples were drawn from the first 160 participants of the ongoing ImmuneRACE study and from some 1,300 subjects provided by 6 global collaborators. Sample metadata almost always included a de-identified subject ID, COVID-19 status, age in years and sex. HLA class I and class II types, where available, came from metadata supplied by the sample provider rather than from assay-based typing.

TCRbeta CDR3 regions were amplified from genomic DNA using the immunoSEQ Assay, a bias-controlled multiplex PCR. Turning to the authors' computational methods: The number of nucleated cells in each sample was estimated by amplification of reference gene primers within the assay. To quantify the absolute abundance of each unique TCRbeta CDR3 rearrangement, sequence reads were collapsed and filtered. Productive Simpson clonality was computed per sample as the square root of Simpson's diversity index over productive rearrangements. Held by TCRdb, this immuneACCESS table contains in-frame sequences only and omits some clones. Under half of the omission traces to an unresolved V gene where checked; the cause of the rest is unknown. The V and J calls and the clone size are those of that table, but D and trimming were determined from the DNA. This sample lists 200,000 to 250,000 clones; about 85% were detected once. The top ten clones comprise roughly 12% of the sample.

A second Seattle source provided samples from volunteer blood donors who had recovered from COVID-19. The collaborating institutions used their own protocols to collect whole blood in K2EDTA tubes. For TCRbeta analysis, collaborator samples were shipped as frozen whole blood, as isolated PBMCs, or as DNA extracted from either sample type. Concerning this clone itself: What this receptor recognizes is not known. Base qualities are missing; no much larger clone stands one base away.

Taken from the germline V gene, the CDR1 and CDR2 loops are SGHTA and FQGTGA. V drops 6 bases and J drops 2 bases, leaving 13 bases in between. Counted from cysteine to phenylalanine, this CDR3 has 14 amino acids. Solely the CDR3 DNA is kept, with 42 bases framed from the first base. The paper as a whole reports these results and caveats: The amount of clinical and demographic metadata varied by source and participant and was provided uncurated.

This clonotype originated in a woman between 18 and 29 years old who had recovered from COVID-19. The material sequenced was peripheral blood. The sequence links TRBV7-3 to TRBJ1-2; the D gene cannot be resolved reliably. The nucleotides read TGTGCCAGCAGTCCGGACCGACTAAACTATGGCTACACCTTC. Its translation reads: CASSPDRLNYGYTF. With all but the CDR3 taken from the reference TRBV7-3 and TRBJ1-2 genes, the full variable domain is: GAGVSQTPSNKVTEKGKYVELRCDPISGHTALYWYRQSLGQGPEFLIYFQGTGAADDSGLPNDRFFAVRPEGSVSTLKIQRTERGDSAVYLCASSPDRLNYGYTFGSGTRLTVV.